This T cell receptor beta chain was identified during a study of beta chain bispecific antibodies for T cell cancers. Study at large: TRBV sequencing of surviving healthy T cells measured each family's depletion. Surface TRBV12 (TRBV12-3) was on Jurkat, TRBV5-5 on HPB-ALL. Study-level findings and limits: Normal T cells contributed less of the targeted TRBV signal than the leukemia cells did.

Expansion lasted 2 to 4 days, with either anti-CD3 antibody OKT3 or CD3/CD28 beads. IL-2 (roughly 100 IU/ml) and IL-7 (around 5 ng/ml) supported the T cell cultures. This clonotype came up many times. No antigen is known for it. With 4 bases clipped from V and 10 bases from J, the junction kept 17 bases outside the gene matches. The CDR3 is 16 amino acids. Germline V gene lookup returns CDR1 SGHRS and CDR2 YFSETQ. Clonotypes were quantified using unique molecular identifier barcodes. TCRdb re-analysed the 5' RACE reads in MiXCR, keeping a single row per CDR3 protein. This table holds about 17,000 distinct CDR3 sequences, around 2.1% found once.

The sequence was obtained from a human donor in good health. Some clones in this sample may be carry-over from other donors' samples. This chain uses TRBV5-1 with TRBJ1-1; 9 nucleotides agree with TRBD1. The source material was healthy donor T cells cultured with leukemia cells. CDR3 nucleotide sequence: TGCGCCAGCAGCCCGGTTGATACAGGGGGCGGTCGTGGAGCTTTCTTT. Its translation: CASSPVDTGGGRGAFF.